These 30 T cell receptor beta chains were sequenced from one sample in a study of T cells in Graves' hyperthyroidism and ophthalmopathy. Amplification yielded TCR beta CDR3 regions, with RNA transcripts as the source. TCR CDR3 underwent first-round RT-PCR with the HTBI primer set. TCRdb re-called the multiplex PCR reads with MiXCR, one entry per CDR3 protein. The table includes hundreds of thousands of distinct CDR3 sequences, over 35% detected once. Sequences were obtained from blood. The source of these receptors is a young man with Graves' hyperthyroidism.

Ten or more counts support this clonotype. The V gene is TRBV2, the J gene TRBJ1-4; the D gene is possibly TRBD1 (5 bases). The V gene's germline CDR1 is SNHLY and CDR2 FYNNEI. This CDR3 is built from 13 residues. V was cut by 7 bases and J by 8 bases, with 14 bases left in between. The CDR3 reads CASTGNGEEKLFF. In DNA form, the CDR3 reads TGTGCCAGCACAGGGAACGGAGAAGAAAAACTGTTTTTT.

This chain uses TRBV7-6 with TRBJ2-7; 7 bases match TRBD1. Looked up from germline, CDR1 is SGHVS and CDR2 is FNYEAQ. The V and J ends lost 2 bases and 6 bases, in that order; junction bases with no gene match: 7. The CDR3 totals 14 residues. CDR3 region: CASSLPTGMGEQYF. CDR3 sequence (DNA): TGTGCCAGCAGCTTACCGACAGGGATGGGCGAGCAGTACTTC. The full variable domain, in which reference TRBV7-6 and TRBJ2-7 provide the parts outside the CDR3, is GAGVSQSPRYKVTKRGQDVALRCDPISGHVSLYWYRQALGQGPEFLTYFNYEAQQDKSGLPNDRFSAERPEGSISTLTIQRTEQRDSAMYRCASSLPTGMGEQYFGPGTRLTVT.

This clonotype was observed a few times. The V gene is TRBV24-1, the J gene TRBJ2-5, with a possible D match to TRBD1 (10 bases). The CDR3 covers 18 residues. Germline lookup yields CDR1 KGHDR and CDR2 SFDVKD. Between the trimmed V and J ends, which lost 2 bases and 5 bases, there was a span of 23 bases. The CDR3 is CATSDSDRGQAGGETQYF. CDR3 DNA sequence: TGTGCCACCAGTGATTCAGACAGGGGGCAAGCGGGAGGTGAGACCCAGTACTTC.

V usage is TRBV11-2 and J usage is TRBJ1-1; D possibly corresponds to TRBD1 (6 bases). Germline V gene data show CDR1 as SGHAT and CDR2 as FQNNGV. Trimming left V 5 bases short and J 0 bases short, with 25 bases between. CDR3 size: 19 residues. The CDR3 nucleotides are TGTGCCAGCAGCCATTATTCAGGGGCCCGTCCCGGTATGAACACTGAAGCTTTCTTT. It specifies CASSHYSGARPGMNTEAFF.

Many counts were recorded for this clonotype. The chain recombines TRBV11-2 with TRBJ1-6, with D uncertain. V shed 0 bases and J shed 7 bases, with 10 bases lying between them. Germline CDR1 reads SGHAT; CDR2 reads FQNNGV. CDR3 length: 15 amino acids. The CDR3 sequence is CASSLEGLPNSPLHF. For the CDR3, the DNA is TGTGCCAGCAGCTTAGAAGGACTGCCCAATTCACCCCTCCACTTT.

This clonotype was recorded a few times. The chain uses TRBV5-1 and TRBJ2-7; 9 positions agree with TRBD1. Unmatched junction bases numbered 4, after V lost 2 bases and J lost 4 bases. Germline CDR1 and CDR2: SGHRS and YFSETQ. There are 14 residues in the CDR3. The CDR3 coding sequence is TGCGCCAGCAGCTTCGGGACAGGGAAGTACGAGCAGTACTTC. Amino acids: CASSFGTGKYEQYF. Supplemented by reference TRBV5-1 and TRBJ2-7, the full variable domain reads KAGVTQTPRYLIKTRGQQVTLSCSPISGHRSVSWYQQTPGQGLQFLFEYFSETQRNKGNFPGRFSGRQFSNSRSEMNVSTLELGDSALYLCASSFGTGKYEQYFGPGTRLTVT.

This clonotype was seen only a few times. This CDR3 is CSATQGPRGYTF. The CDR3 DNA is TGCAGTGCTACACAGGGGCCGCGGGGCTACACCTTC. V is TRBV20-1 and J is TRBJ1-2; 7 nucleotides align to TRBD1. Losses at the gene ends were 4 bases for V and 8 bases for J; bases not matched to a gene: 7. The germline V gene encodes CDR1 DFQATT and CDR2 SNEGSKA (reference sequence). The CDR3 consists of 12 residues.

The table lists this clonotype with many counts. The chain recombines TRBV7-9 with TRBJ1-1; D ambiguous. The germline V gene has CDR1 SEHNR and CDR2 FQNEAQ (reference sequence). Trimming left V 3 bases short and J 6 bases short, with 14 bases between. This CDR3 region has 14 residues. For the CDR3, the DNA is TGTGCCAGCAGCTTGGGTGCGGGGTGGTCTGAAGCTTTCTTT. It codes for CASSLGAGWSEAFF.

This chain links TRBV9 with TRBJ2-2, with 9 bases identical to TRBD1. The CDR3 is 15 amino acids. V was pared by 4 bases and J by 6 bases, with 7 bases of the junction left unmatched. CDR1 and CDR2 (germline): SGDLS, YYNGEE. CDR3 sequence reads: CASSRGQGKSGELFF. The CDR3 DNA is TGTGCCAGCAGCCGGGGACAGGGAAAGTCCGGGGAGCTGTTTTTT. Filled out from reference TRBV9 and TRBJ2-2, the complete variable domain reads DSGVTQTPKHLITATGQRVTLRCSPRSGDLSVYWYQQSLDQGLQFLIQYYNGEERAKGNILERFSAQQFPDLHSELNLSSLELGDSALYFCASSRGQGKSGELFFGEGSRLTVL.

In its sample, this clonotype was seen many times. This chain uses TRBV10-3 with TRBJ2-7; 14 positions agree with TRBD2. The CDR3 length is 16 residues. The V segment lost 7 bases and the J segment 4 bases; nucleotides outside the gene matches: 9. CDR1 and CDR2 from the germline V gene are ENHRY and SYGVKD. The chain's CDR3 is CAITGTSGSPAYEQYF. The DNA of the CDR3 is TGTGCCATCACCGGGACTAGCGGGAGTCCGGCTTACGAGCAGTACTTC.

This clonotype was counted between two and nine times. The chain carries TRBV7-9 and TRBJ1-5; unclear D gene. There are 15 residues in the CDR3. The V gene lost 5 bases and the J gene lost 1 base, with 12 bases spanning the gap. Germline CDR1 reads SEHNR; CDR2 reads FQNEAQ (reference sequence). The chain's CDR3 is CASSLEVESNQPQHF. Here the CDR3 DNA reads TGTGCCAGCAGCCTCGAGGTAGAGAGCAATCAGCCCCAGCATTTT.

J is TRBJ1-5 and V is TRBV12-3 or TRBV12-4, with 8 bases that match TRBD1. Unmatched junction bases numbered 10, after V lost 3 bases and J lost 0 bases. This CDR3 spans 18 amino acids. CDR3 nucleotides: TGTGCCAGCAGTTTTGCCGTCGGGACAGGTAATAGCAATCAGCCCCAGCATTTT. It translates to CASSFAVGTGNSNQPQHF.

The rearrangement links TRBV6-8 to TRBJ2-5; no firm D call. The CDR3 covers 13 residues. Between the trimmed V and J ends, which lost 4 bases and 5 bases, there was a span of 11 bases. Germline V gene data show CDR1 as MNHGY and CDR2 as SAAAGT. The CDR3 DNA reads as TGTGCCAGCAGTTTGGCTCGGATCGAGACCCAGTACTTC. Amino acids: CASSLARIETQYF.

This clonotype was seen at least ten times. CDR3 in amino acids: CSVDPGQGSYGYTF. Written as DNA, the CDR3 is TGCAGCGTTGATCCGGGACAGGGCTCCTATGGCTACACCTTC. The V call is TRBV29-1, the J call TRBJ1-2, with TRBD1 matching 9 bases. The V and J ends lost 3 bases and 4 bases, in that order; junction bases with no gene match: 6. The CDR3 covers 14 residues. CDR1 and CDR2 from the germline V gene are SQVTM and ANQGSEA.

This clonotype was seen many times. The J gene is TRBJ1-2, the V gene TRBV19, with no clear D. This CDR3 is 13 amino acids long. Germline loops: CDR1 LNHDA, CDR2 SQIVND (reference sequence). The V and J ends lost 7 bases and 2 bases respectively, with 11 bases between them. The chain's CDR3 is CASTFRENYGYTF. CDR3 DNA: TGTGCCAGTACGTTCAGAGAGAACTATGGCTACACCTTC. Using reference TRBV19 and TRBJ1-2 for the parts outside the CDR3, the full variable domain is DGGITQSPKYLFRKEGQNVTLSCEQNLNHDAMYWYRQDPGQGLRLIYYSQIVNDFQKGDIAEGYSVSREKKESFPLTVTSAQKNPTAFYLCASTFRENYGYTFGSGTRLTVV.

The chain uses TRBV25-1 and TRBJ2-2; D gene ambiguous. The germline V gene has CDR1 MGHDK and CDR2 SYGVNS. This CDR3 has 12 residues. The V gene lost 11 bases and the J gene lost 5 bases, with 12 bases spanning the gap. CDR3 sequence (DNA): TGTGCCCCCCAGACATTAACCGGGGAGCTGTTTTTT. Its translation: CAPQTLTGELFF.

This clonotype was detected a few times. This chain links TRBV7-9 with TRBJ1-1; D may be TRBD1 (6 bases). Germline CDR1 SEHNR, CDR2 FQNEAQ (reference sequence). Trimming stripped 5 bases from V and 6 bases from J, with 19 bases between. The CDR3 totals 15 residues. CDR3 residues: CASSQDLSRGPEAFF. The DNA of the CDR3 is TGTGCCAGCAGCCAAGACCTAAGCCGGGGGCCTGAAGCTTTCTTT.

For the CDR3, the DNA is TGCAGTGCTAACGCCGGGGGGAACACCGGGGAGCTGTTTTTT. Its protein product is CSANAGGNTGELFF. The rearrangement joins TRBV20-1 to TRBJ2-2; maybe TRBD2 (6 bases). This CDR3 region has 14 residues. V lost 4 bases to trimming and J lost 1 base, with 10 bases between them. The germline V gene has CDR1 DFQATT and CDR2 SNEGSKA (reference sequence).

This clonotype was observed once. The chain couples TRBV9 to TRBJ1-1; no reliable D call. V lost 4 bases to trimming and J lost 12 bases, with 16 bases between them. The CDR3 is 12 amino acids. Germline lookup yields CDR1 SGDLS and CDR2 YYNGEE. In DNA, the CDR3 is TGTGCCAGCAGCCAAGATGATACTAATCCTTTCTTT. This codes for CASSQDDTNPFF. The full variable domain, in which reference TRBV9 and TRBJ1-1 provide the parts outside the CDR3, is DSGVTQTPKHLITATGQRVTLRCSPRSGDLSVYWYQQSLDQGLQFLIQYYNGEERAKGNILERFSAQQFPDLHSELNLSSLELGDSALYFCASSQDDTNPFFGQGTRLTVV.

The chain couples TRBV9 to TRBJ1-2, with 7 bases that match TRBD1. This CDR3 region has 15 residues. J lost 8 bases, V lost 4 bases, and 14 bases had no gene match. Germline V gene data show CDR1 as SGDLS and CDR2 as YYNGEE. In DNA, the CDR3 is TGTGCCAGCAGCCAAGAGACAGGGACCTTCTGGGGCTACACCTTC. Translation gives CASSQETGTFWGYTF.

With respect to this clonotype: The junction departs from the called germline gene at one end, perhaps through a read error. The V gene is TRBV25-1, the J gene TRBJ2-2; no definite D call. From germline, CDR1 is MGHDK and CDR2 SYGVNS. The CDR3 has 15 amino acids. Written as DNA, the CDR3 is TGCGCCAGCAGCCAAGAGAGATCCGTGGGCGGGGAGCTGTTTTTT. Encoded protein: CASSQERSVGGELFF. The whole variable domain, filled in from reference TRBV25-1 and TRBJ2-2, reads EADIYQTPRYLVIGTGKKITLECSQTMGHDKMYWYQQDPGMELHLIHYSYGVNSTEKGDLSSESTVSRIRTEHFPLTLESARPSHTSQYLCASSQERSVGGELFFGEGSRLTVL.

The rearrangement links TRBV9 to TRBJ1-5, with D perhaps matching TRBD1 (5 bases). The V gene lost 2 bases and the J gene lost 1 base, with 10 bases spanning the gap. Looked up from germline, CDR1 is SGDLS and CDR2 is YYNGEE. This CDR3 region has 15 residues. As DNA, the CDR3 is TGTGCCAGCAGCGTCGACAGCGCAAGCAATCAGCCCCAGCATTTT. Translation: CASSVDSASNQPQHF.

Worth noting for this clonotype: It may be a read error: a sequence one base away is much more abundant. V and J are TRBV7-6 and TRBJ1-2; D is ambiguous. The CDR3 totals 12 residues. Germline V gene sequence: CDR1 SGHVS, CDR2 FNYEAQ. The V and J ends lost 1 base and 7 bases respectively, with 7 bases between them. The DNA of the CDR3 is TGTGCCAGCAGCTTAGAAGGTTGTGGCTACACCTTC. Translating gives CASSLEGCGYTF.

This clonotype was counted at least ten times. The gene calls are TRBV7-6 and TRBJ1-1, with 8 bases fitting TRBD1. J was trimmed by 5 bases and V by 2 bases; bases with no gene match: 7. Per the germline V gene, CDR1 is SGHVS and CDR2 is FNYEAQ. CDR3 length: 15 amino acids. This CDR3 reads CASSLIGQGATEAFF. CDR3 coding DNA: TGTGCCAGCAGCTTAATTGGGCAGGGGGCAACTGAAGCTTTCTTT.

This clonotype appeared a few times. The CDR3 reads CASSYSRQVSAPNEKLFF. For the CDR3, the DNA is TGTGCCAGCAGTTACTCGAGACAGGTCTCCGCTCCTAATGAAAAACTGTTTTTT. The genes are TRBV6-2 or TRBV6-3 and TRBJ1-4, with TRBD1 as a possible D gene (6 bases). V was trimmed by 0 bases and J by 3 bases, leaving 17 bases between them. Germline CDR1 and CDR2: MNHEY and SVGEGT. This CDR3 spans 18 amino acids.

This chain links TRBV7-8 with TRBJ2-7; 9 bases line up with TRBD1. The J segment lost 7 bases and the V segment lost 1 base, leaving 11 bases of the junction unmatched. CDR3 length: 16 residues. Germline CDR1 reads SGHVS; CDR2 reads FQNEAQ. CDR3 nucleotides: TGTGCCAGCAGCTTAGTACAGGGGGCAAAGAGGTGGGAGCAGTACTTC. This codes for CASSLVQGAKRWEQYF. Based on the CDR3 plus reference TRBV7-8 and TRBJ2-7, the full variable domain is GAGVSQSPRYKVAKRGQDVALRCDPISGHVSLFWYQQALGQGPEFLTYFQNEAQLDKSGLPSDRFFAERPEGSVSTLKIQRTQQEDSAVYLCASSLVQGAKRWEQYFGPGTRLTVT.

The chain employs TRBV10-2 and TRBJ2-5, with 8 positions matching TRBD2. Losses at the gene ends were 8 bases for V and 4 bases for J; bases not matched to a gene: 12. CDR1 and CDR2 from the germline V gene are WSHSY and SAAADI. This CDR3 spans 15 amino acids. In DNA form, the CDR3 reads TGCGCCAGCGGGGAAGGGACTAGAGACTTAGAGACCCAGTACTTC. Amino acids: CASGEGTRDLETQYF.

This clonotype was counted between two and nine times. The V call is TRBV9, the J call TRBJ2-2, with 7 positions matching TRBD2. Germline CDR1 reads SGDLS; CDR2 reads YYNGEE. Trimming took 4 bases from V and 2 from J; bases not matched to a gene: 14. This CDR3 region has 18 residues. This CDR3 is CASSISSSGLPNTGELFF. CDR3 coding DNA: TGTGCCAGCAGCATCTCCTCTTCGGGACTACCCAACACCGGGGAGCTGTTTTTT.

In this sample, this clonotype turned up a few times. V is TRBV10-3 and J is TRBJ1-5, with D possibly matching TRBD1 (5 bases). This CDR3 is 14 amino acids long. Germline-derived CDR1 and CDR2 are ENHRY and SYGVKD. V lost 10 bases and J 3 bases, leaving 16 bases between the germline ends. CDR3 coding DNA: TGTGCCACCGGGACGGGGGGGAACAATCAGCCCCAGCATTTT. Translated: CATGTGGNNQPQHF.

This clonotype was seen repeatedly, ten times or more. V and J are TRBV12-3 or TRBV12-4 and TRBJ1-6, with 7 bases fitting TRBD1. V lost 4 bases and J lost 5; bases outside the gene matches: 5. The CDR3 is made up of 15 amino acids. The CDR3 nucleotides read TGTGCCAGCAGTTCGGCGACAGGGAATAATTCACCCCTCCACTTT. As protein: CASSSATGNNSPLHF.